A selection of T cell receptor beta chains follows, all from one sample in a study of fetal regulatory T cell absence and autoimmunity. Assay: immunoSEQ multiplex PCR; the TCRdb copy retains only in-frame clones and omits some. This sample yields 85,000 to 100,000 clones, of which about three quarters are seen a single time; 1.5% to 2.5% belongs to the top ten. The source material was pancreas tissue. These receptors were obtained from a male donor with IPEX syndrome. Each CDR3 is given with its conserved first and last residue. Fields, in order: D gene, J gene, clone size, V gene, CDR3 length, CDR3 DNA, CDR3 protein. The D gene is left open where the match is weak. Size values are once, few and many counts, or a class for expanded clones, and some rows have none.

D: TRBD2
J: TRBJ2-1
size: NA
V: TRBV6-5
length: 16
DNA: TGTGCCAGCAGTTTCGTTCCTCGGGGGGGCCACAATGAGCAGTTCTTC
CDR3: CASSFVPRGGHNEQFF

D: TRBD2
J: TRBJ2-3
size: NA
V: TRBV5-1
length: 15
DNA: TGCGCCAGCAGCTCCCGGACTAGAAGCACAGATACGCAGTATTTT
CDR3: CASSSRTRSTDTQYF

D: NA
J: TRBJ1-2
size: few
V: TRBV5-6
length: 14
DNA: TGTGCCAGCAGCCCGGGGGGACTGCCCTATGGCTACACCTTC
CDR3: CASSPGGLPYGYTF

D: TRBD1
J: TRBJ1-4
size: NA
V: TRBV10-2
length: 13
DNA: TGCGCCAGCAGGACAGGGCGTAATGAAAAACTGTTTTTT
CDR3: CASRTGRNEKLFF

D: NA
J: TRBJ2-7
size: NA
V: TRBV15
length: 16
DNA: TGTGCCACCAGCAGAGTTTACGGCCTTGGGACCTACGAGCAGTACTTC
CDR3: CATSRVYGLGTYEQYF

D: NA
J: TRBJ1-2
size: NA
V: TRBV7-9
length: 13
DNA: TGTGCCAGCAGCTCCTACAGGGACGACGGCTACACCTTC
CDR3: CASSSYRDDGYTF

D: NA
J: TRBJ2-2
size: NA
V: TRBV12-5
length: 12
DNA: TGTGCTAGTGGTTTGGGGAACGGGGAGCTGTTTTTT
CDR3: CASGLGNGELFF

D: NA
J: TRBJ2-3
size: NA
V: TRBV21-1
length: 15
DNA: TGTGCCAGCAGCAACCGGGACAGGGGGACAGATACGCAGTATTTT
CDR3: CASSNRDRGTDTQYF

D: TRBD2
J: TRBJ2-2
size: NA
V: TRBV7-9
length: 16
DNA: TGTGCCAGCAGCTTAGTTTCTAGCGGGGCCACCGGGGAGCTGTTTTTT
CDR3: CASSLVSSGATGELFF

D: TRBD1
J: TRBJ2-5
size: NA
V: TRBV27
length: 14
DNA: TGTGCCAGCAGCTGGGACAGGGGGAAGGAGACCCAGTACTTC
CDR3: CASSWDRGKETQYF

D: TRBD1
J: TRBJ2-7
size: few
V: TRBV7-7
length: 15
DNA: TGTGCTAGCAGCTTAGACTGGGGACAGTCCTACGAGCAGTACTTC
CDR3: CASSLDWGQSYEQYF

D: NA
J: TRBJ1-1
size: once
V: TRBV5-1
length: 14
DNA: TGCGCCAGCAGCTTCAACGCGGGGAACACTGAAGCTTTCTTT
CDR3: CASSFNAGNTEAFF

D: NA
J: TRBJ2-7
size: NA
V: TRBV5-4
length: 15
DNA: TGTGCCAGCAGCTTGGAGGCAGGGCGGTTGTACGAGCAGTACTTC
CDR3: CASSLEAGRLYEQYF

D: TRBD1
J: TRBJ1-1
size: NA
V: TRBV2
length: 15
DNA: TGTGCCAGCAGTGATGAGGACAGGCTGAACACTGAAGCTTTCTTT
CDR3: CASSDEDRLNTEAFF

D: TRBD1
J: TRBJ2-7
size: few
V: TRBV11-3
length: 13
DNA: TGTGCCAGCAGCTTGGACAGGCACTACGAGCAGTACTTC
CDR3: CASSLDRHYEQYF

D: NA
J: TRBJ2-3
size: NA
V: TRBV9
length: 14
DNA: TGTGCCAGCAGCCGGGAAACTTTCACAGATACGCAGTATTTT
CDR3: CASSRETFTDTQYF

D: NA
J: TRBJ1-2
size: many
V: TRBV18
length: 16
DNA: TGTGCCAGCTCACCACCGGGACCGCAAGGGCCTTATGGCTACACCTTC
CDR3: CASSPPGPQGPYGYTF

D: TRBD2
J: TRBJ2-1
size: NA
V: TRBV7-6
length: 16
DNA: TGTGCCAGCAGCTTAGGACTAGCGGGAGGGCTGGGTGAGCAGTTCTTC
CDR3: CASSLGLAGGLGEQFF

D: TRBD1
J: TRBJ2-7
size: NA
V: TRBV30
length: 12
DNA: TGTGCCTTGTCGACAGGGGGCTACGAGCAGTACTTC
CDR3: CALSTGGYEQYF

D: NA
J: TRBJ1-6
size: few
V: TRBV7-2
length: 12
DNA: TGTGCCAGCAGCCCGCGTAGTTCACCCCTCCACTTT
CDR3: CASSPRSSPLHF

D: NA
J: TRBJ2-1
size: NA
V: TRBV10-2
length: 12
DNA: TGCGCCAGCAGTGGGGAATACAATGAGCAGTTCTTC
CDR3: CASSGEYNEQFF

D: TRBD1
J: TRBJ1-2
size: few
V: TRBV27
length: 14
DNA: TGTGCCAGCAGTTTTCAGGGACAGGGTTATGGCTACACCTTC
CDR3: CASSFQGQGYGYTF

D: NA
J: TRBJ1-1
size: NA
V: TRBV10-1
length: 17
DNA: TGCGCCACCCTGAGGGGGGTTAGAGGGGAAAAGAACACTGAAGCTTTCTTT
CDR3: CATLRGVRGEKNTEAFF

D: TRBD2
J: TRBJ2-7
size: NA
V: TRBV10-2
length: 14
DNA: TGCGCCAGCAGTGATGGGACTAGCGGCTACGAGCAGTACTTC
CDR3: CASSDGTSGYEQYF

D: NA
J: TRBJ1-2
size: NA
V: TRBV4-3
length: 14
DNA: TGCGCCAGCAGCCAAGAAAGGGGTAACTATGGCTACACCTTC
CDR3: CASSQERGNYGYTF

D: NA
J: TRBJ1-3
size: NA
V: TRBV14
length: 14
DNA: TGTGCCAGCAGCCGACAGCTAGCTGGAAACACCATATATTTT
CDR3: CASSRQLAGNTIYF